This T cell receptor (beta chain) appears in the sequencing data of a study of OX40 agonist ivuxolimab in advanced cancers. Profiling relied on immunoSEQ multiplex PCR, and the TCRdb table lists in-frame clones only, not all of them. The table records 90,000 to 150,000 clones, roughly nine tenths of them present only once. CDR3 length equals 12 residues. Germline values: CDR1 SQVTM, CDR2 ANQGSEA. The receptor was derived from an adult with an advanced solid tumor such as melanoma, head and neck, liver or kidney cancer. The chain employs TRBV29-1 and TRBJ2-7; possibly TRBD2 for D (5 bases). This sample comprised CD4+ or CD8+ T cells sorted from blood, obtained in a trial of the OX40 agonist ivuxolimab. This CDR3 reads CTPTQRFHEQYF. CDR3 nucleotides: TGCACCCCGACCCAGCGGTTCCACGAGCAGTACTTC.